This TCR beta chain emerged from a study of cytomegalovirus exposure and HLA in healthy donors. The PCR ran on 60 Vbeta and 13 Jbeta primers. The repertoire was sequenced with immunoSEQ multiplex PCR; TCRdb's copy has only in-frame clones and lacks some. The data contain approximately 150,000 clones, approximately 70% of them seen just once; the ten biggest clones take up roughly 2.5%. The table lists this clone with a few counts. Sequenced sample: PBMCs. This receptor was identified in a human donor in good health.

The CDR3 sequence is CASSFAGWRGVPSYTQYF. The CDR3 bases are TGTGCCAGCAGCTTTGCGGGCTGGCGGGGGGTCCCTAGTTATACGCAGTATTTT. The chain links TRBV7-9 to TRBJ2-3; 8 bases line up with TRBD2. The V and J ends lost 3 bases and 7 bases, in that order; junction bases with no gene match: 18. The germline gives CDR1 SEHNR, CDR2 FQNEAQ (reference sequence). This CDR3 contains 18 residues.